The 30 T cell receptor beta chains presented below share a single source sample, sequenced in a study of T-cell memory formation after mild COVID-19. One entry per CDR3 protein, called by TCRdb with MiXCR from the 5' RACE reads. The sample shows 140,000 or so distinct CDR3 sequences, about 14% of them seen only once. The sequencing input was PBMCs or a T cell subset sorted from them (not recorded which). Receptors were obtained from an adult woman who had mild COVID-19 (a few samples of this study predate the infection). Cell type and time point are not known.

There are a few counts of this clonotype. The gene calls are TRBV9 and TRBJ1-2; 9 nucleotides line up with TRBD1. Germline CDR1 is SGDLS and CDR2 is YYNGEE. Losses at the gene ends were 0 bases for V and 6 bases for J; bases not matched to a gene: 6. This CDR3 has 15 residues. CDR3 region: CASSVVTGGKDGYTF. CDR3 in DNA: TGTGCCAGCAGCGTAGTGACAGGGGGAAAGGATGGCTACACCTTC.

V usage is TRBV2 and J usage is TRBJ2-5; tentatively, D is TRBD2 (6 bases). With 7 bases removed from V and 4 bases from J, the gap between germline ends came to 19 bases. Germline V CDR1 and CDR2: SNHLY, FYNNEI. The CDR3 contains 15 residues. In DNA form, the CDR3 reads TGTGCCAGCATCGGGGGAGACATTTTATTAGAGACCCAGTACTTC. It translates to CASIGGDILLETQYF.

This clonotype appeared a few times. This sequence joins TRBV7-2 and TRBJ2-7; the match to TRBD1 covers 8 bases. In germline, CDR1 is SGHTA, CDR2 FQGNSA. Unmatched junction bases numbered 12, after V lost 5 bases and J lost 0 bases. The CDR3 has 17 amino acids. This CDR3 reads CASSPTPGQAYSYEQYF. In nucleotides, the CDR3 is TGTGCCAGCAGCCCAACACCGGGACAGGCTTACTCCTACGAGCAGTACTTC.

The chain couples TRBV29-1 to TRBJ1-1; perhaps TRBD1 as D (6 bases). CDR1 is SQVTM and CDR2 is ANQGSEA in the germline V gene. Trimming took off 4 bases at V and 1 base at J, with 34 bases between the two ends. The CDR3 runs to 21 residues. CDR3: CSVVTGRAGPTGQGGNTEAFF. CDR3 sequence (DNA): TGCAGCGTTGTAACGGGCAGGGCCGGCCCTACAGGGCAAGGTGGGAACACTGAAGCTTTCTTT. Using reference TRBV29-1 and TRBJ1-1 for the parts outside the CDR3, the full variable domain is SAVISQKPSRDICQRGTSLTIQCQVDSQVTMMFWYRQQPGQSLTLIATANQGSEATYESGFVIDKFPISRPNLTFSTLTVSNMSPEDSSIYLCSVVTGRAGPTGQGGNTEAFFGQGTRLTVV.

V is TRBV24-1 and J is TRBJ1-5; D is ambiguous. The CDR3 covers 14 residues. V lost 1 base and J lost 5, with 8 bases in between. Germline lookup yields CDR1 KGHDR and CDR2 SFDVKD. For the CDR3, the DNA is TGTGCCACCAGTGATTTTCAGTCTGATCAGCCCCAGCATTTT. This translates into CATSDFQSDQPQHF.

The chain links TRBV11-2 to TRBJ1-2; D is perhaps TRBD1 (6 bases). Trimming removed 7 bases at V and 6 bases at J, with 21 bases between. The CDR3 is 15 residues long. Germline V CDR1 and CDR2: SGHAT, FQNNGV. The CDR3 here is CASTQLQGRWNGYTF. The CDR3 DNA reads as TGTGCCAGCACCCAATTACAGGGACGATGGAATGGCTACACCTTC. Looking up the rest from reference TRBV11-2 and TRBJ1-2 gives the full variable domain: EAGVAQSPRYKIIEKRQSVAFWCNPISGHATLYWYQQILGQGPKLLIQFQNNGVVDDSQLPKDRFSAERLKGVDSTLKIQPAKLEDSAVYLCASTQLQGRWNGYTFGSGTRLTVV.

The V gene is TRBV11-2, the J gene TRBJ2-5, with 7 bases fitting TRBD2. This CDR3 comprises 16 residues. Germline V lookup: CDR1 SGHAT, CDR2 FQNNGV. Unmatched junction bases numbered 7, after V lost 1 base and J lost 2 bases. The CDR3 is CASSLGGTKKQETQYF. The CDR3 coding sequence is TGTGCCAGCAGCTTAGGAGGGACTAAGAAACAAGAGACCCAGTACTTC.

This clonotype was seen at least ten times. The chain carries TRBV5-1 and TRBJ2-7; D might be TRBD1 (6 bases). The CDR3 runs to 14 residues. Germline CDR1 and CDR2: SGHRS and YFSETQ. Between the trimmed V and J ends, which lost 0 bases and 5 bases, there was a span of 12 bases. The CDR3 here is CASSLDRQEHEQYF. In DNA form, the CDR3 reads TGCGCCAGCAGCTTGGATAGACAGGAGCACGAGCAGTACTTC.

The J gene is TRBJ1-2, the V gene TRBV12-3 or TRBV12-4; no clear D gene. The CDR3 contains 14 residues. Trimming removed 2 bases at V and 4 bases at J, with 11 bases between. The CDR3 DNA is TGTGCCAGCAGTTTACTTACGCCCTTCTATGGCTACACCTTC. Protein: CASSLLTPFYGYTF.

This clonotype has just a few counts. The rearrangement links TRBV12-3 or TRBV12-4 to TRBJ2-3, with a tentative D call TRBD1 (5 bases). Trimming removed 10 bases at V and 2 bases at J, with 10 bases between. This CDR3 has 12 amino acids. The CDR3 reads CAIPDNTDTQYF. As DNA, the CDR3 is TGTGCCATCCCGGACAACACAGATACGCAGTATTTT.

Only a few counts were recorded for this clonotype. V is TRBV19 and J is TRBJ2-1, with a weak D call TRBD2 (6 bases). This CDR3 region has 13 residues. V was cut by 7 bases and J by 6 bases, with 13 bases left in between. CDR1 is LNHDA and CDR2 is SQIVND in the germline V gene (reference sequence). CDR3 coding DNA: TGTGCCAGTAAAAGACGGGGGACCAATGAGCAGTTCTTC. Its protein is CASKRRGTNEQFF.

This clonotype came up a few times. Its ends do not fully match the called genes, so a read error is possible. The V and J genes are TRBV12-3 or TRBV12-4 and TRBJ1-1; no clear D. The length of the CDR3 is 8 residues. CDR3 loop: CATSEAFF. CDR3 nucleotides: TGTGCCACCAGTGAAGCTTTCTTT.

This clonotype was seen only a few times. The chain joins TRBV7-6 to TRBJ2-5; D gene unclear. CDR3 size: 13 residues. Germline V gene lookup returns CDR1 SGHVS and CDR2 FNYEAQ. The V end was cut by 1 base, the J end by 7 bases, with 10 bases between. The CDR3 here is CASSLGDLGTQYF. The DNA for the CDR3 is TGTGCCAGCAGCTTAGGAGACCTGGGGACCCAGTACTTC.

V is TRBV3-1 and J is TRBJ2-3; no firm D call. The V gene's germline CDR1 is LGHDT and CDR2 YNNKEL (reference sequence). This CDR3 region has 17 residues. V lost 0 bases, J lost 4 bases, and 17 bases lay in between. CDR3 DNA: TGTGCCAGCAGCCAAGAGGAAGCCGCGCACACGGCAGATACGCAGTATTTT. Residues: CASSQEEAAHTADTQYF.

This chain joins TRBV29-1 and TRBJ2-5; TRBD1 agrees at 9 bases. This CDR3 comprises 16 residues. The ends lost 6 bases at V and 0 bases at J; junction bases unmatched: 11. Germline-derived CDR1 and CDR2 are SQVTM and ANQGSEA. The CDR3, as DNA: TGCAGCGTCGGAGTCGCGGACAGGGGATACCAAGAGACCCAGTACTTC. It is translated as CSVGVADRGYQETQYF.

This clonotype appeared a few times. The rearrangement uses TRBV13 and TRBJ2-5; D is possibly TRBD1 or TRBD2 (5 bases each). Trimming shortened V by 8 bases and J by 6 bases, and 16 bases separated the two germline ends. The CDR3 extends over 13 amino acids. Germline V gene lookup returns CDR1 PRHDT and CDR2 FYEKMQ (reference sequence). CDR3 protein: CASSGDVKKTQYF. CDR3 nucleotide sequence: TGTGCCAGCTCCGGGGACGTTAAAAAGACCCAGTACTTC.

This clonotype was observed a few times. The CDR3 here is CASSFKREGIDTQYF. The CDR3 region has the DNA TGTGCCAGCAGCTTCAAGCGGGAGGGAATAGATACGCAGTATTTT. The chain has TRBV13 and TRBJ2-3; 10 bases fit TRBD2. The CDR3 has 15 amino acids. Unmatched junction bases numbered 5, after V lost 3 bases and J lost 5 bases. CDR1 PRHDT and CDR2 FYEKMQ come from the germline V gene (reference sequence).

CDR3 sequence reads: CASSLFQGDVPYEQYF. In DNA form, the CDR3 reads TGCGCCAGCAGCTTGTTTCAGGGGGATGTCCCCTACGAGCAGTACTTC. This sequence joins TRBV5-1 and TRBJ2-7; TRBD1 matches 7 bases. CDR3 length: 16 residues. With 1 base clipped from V and 2 bases from J, the junction kept 9 bases outside the gene matches. The V gene's germline CDR1 is SGHRS and CDR2 YFSETQ.

The rearrangement uses TRBV20-1 and TRBJ2-1; either TRBD1 or TRBD2 may supply D (5 bases each). Germline V gene lookup returns CDR1 DFQATT and CDR2 SNEGSKA (reference sequence). The CDR3 is 14 amino acids. The V end was cut by 6 bases, the J end by 7 bases, with 19 bases between. The CDR3, as DNA: TGCAGTGCCCCAGACTACCAGAAGGGGAATGAGCAGTTCTTC. This translates into CSAPDYQKGNEQFF.

The chain uses TRBV5-5 and TRBJ1-1, with TRBD1 matching over 7 bases. This CDR3 is 15 amino acids long. Losses at the gene ends were 4 bases for V and 1 base for J; bases not matched to a gene: 7. In germline, CDR1 is SGHKS, CDR2 YYEKEE (reference sequence). The CDR3 sequence is CASSPWTGWNTEAFF. The CDR3 DNA reads as TGTGCCAGCAGCCCCTGGACAGGCTGGAACACTGAAGCTTTCTTT.

This CDR3 reads CAISAGGYSNQPQHF. The CDR3 DNA is TGTGCCATCAGTGCTGGGGGGTATAGCAATCAGCCCCAGCATTTT. The chain recombines TRBV10-3 with TRBJ1-5; D possibly corresponds to TRBD1 (5 bases). Germline CDR1 and CDR2: ENHRY and SYGVKD. Trimming took off 4 bases at V and 0 bases at J, with 10 bases between the two ends. The CDR3 length is 15 residues.

The table lists this clonotype with a few counts. The J gene is TRBJ1-1, the V gene TRBV12-3 or TRBV12-4; tentative D call: TRBD1 (6 bases). V dropped 3 bases and J dropped 6 bases, with 14 bases sitting between them. This CDR3 is 14 amino acids long. In DNA, the CDR3 is TGTGCCAGCAGTTTTCGGGCAGGGGTACCTGAAGCTTTCTTT. Encoded protein: CASSFRAGVPEAFF.

The genes are TRBV7-8 and TRBJ1-2; the D gene is possibly TRBD1 (5 bases). This CDR3 has 13 amino acids. V lost 5 bases and J lost 0, with 7 bases in between. Germline V gene sequence: CDR1 SGHVS, CDR2 FQNEAQ. The CDR3 DNA follows: TGTGCCAGCAGCGACAGAGCTAACTATGGCTACACCTTC. This codes for CASSDRANYGYTF.

V gene TRBV30 combines with J gene TRBJ2-7; D not resolved. The CDR3 is made up of 13 amino acids. Germline CDR1 and CDR2: GTSNPN and SVGIG (reference sequence). Trimming cost V 0 bases and J 5 bases, with 11 bases left between them. CDR3 DNA sequence: TGTGCCTGGAGTGTACTTTTTGGAGACGAGCAGTACTTC. Residues: CAWSVLFGDEQYF. Full variable domain (rest looked up from reference TRBV30 and TRBJ2-7): SQTIHQWPATLVQPVGSPLSLECTVEGTSNPNLYWYRQAAGRGLQLLFYSVGIGQISSEVPQNLSASRPQDRQFILSSKKLLLSDSGFYLCAWSVLFGDEQYFGPGTRLTVT.

This rearrangement joins TRBV4-2 to TRBJ2-7; tentative D call: TRBD2 (5 bases). V lost 0 bases and J lost 2, with 14 bases in between. CDR3 length: 16 residues. The germline CDR1 and CDR2 sequences are LGHNA and YNFKEQ. For the CDR3, the DNA is TGTGCCAGCAGCCAAGAGGAGGCTGGGCAGGCCTACGAGCAGTACTTC. This encodes CASSQEEAGQAYEQYF.

J is TRBJ1-1 and V is TRBV7-8; a weak D match, TRBD1 (6 bases). The CDR3 runs to 15 residues. V lost 2 bases to trimming and J lost 0 bases, with 10 bases between them. Germline-derived CDR1 and CDR2 are SGHVS and FQNEAQ. CDR3 amino acids: CASSLPQGMNTEAFF. The CDR3 region has the DNA TGTGCCAGCAGCTTACCTCAGGGGATGAACACTGAAGCTTTCTTT.

The chain uses TRBV6-2 or TRBV6-3 and TRBJ2-7; 9 nucleotides agree with TRBD1. The junction had 4 bases not matched to a gene; V was cut back by 2 bases and J by 2 bases. Germline-derived CDR1 and CDR2 are MNHEY and SVGEGT. This CDR3 has 15 amino acids. CDR3 loop: CASSYRDRVAYEQYF. The CDR3 DNA is TGTGCCAGCAGTTACCGGGACAGGGTGGCCTACGAGCAGTACTTC.

The CDR3 DNA is TGTGCCACCAGTGATTTAGGGACAGGGGGAACCGATACGCAGTATTTT. This gives the protein CATSDLGTGGTDTQYF. The chain is built from TRBV24-1 and TRBJ2-3; 11 positions agree with TRBD1. V dropped 1 base and J dropped 6; count of bases not matched to a gene: 5. Germline V gene lookup returns CDR1 KGHDR and CDR2 SFDVKD. The CDR3 sequence is 16 residues long.

This clonotype has ten or more counts. The rearrangement uses TRBV10-3 and TRBJ2-2, with 8 bases lining up with TRBD1. V shed 5 bases and J 3 bases; nucleotides not matched to a gene: 5. The germline V gene encodes CDR1 ENHRY and CDR2 SYGVKD. The CDR3 runs to 15 residues. For the CDR3, the DNA is TGTGCCATCAGTCCCGGGACAGGATACACCGGGGAGCTGTTTTTT. Its protein is CAISPGTGYTGELFF.

This sequence joins TRBV11-2 and TRBJ2-7; D is perhaps TRBD1 (6 bases). V dropped 6 bases and J dropped 0 bases, with 18 bases sitting between them. This CDR3 comprises 16 residues. CDR1 SGHAT and CDR2 FQNNGV come from the germline V gene. The CDR3 spells CASSHVRQVSSYEQYF. DNA of the CDR3: TGTGCCAGCAGTCACGTACGACAGGTTAGCTCCTACGAGCAGTACTTC. Variable domain in full (rest from reference TRBV11-2 and TRBJ2-7): EAGVAQSPRYKIIEKRQSVAFWCNPISGHATLYWYQQILGQGPKLLIQFQNNGVVDDSQLPKDRFSAERLKGVDSTLKIQPAKLEDSAVYLCASSHVRQVSSYEQYFGPGTRLTVT.